Presented here are 12 T cell receptor beta chains from one specimen sequenced in a study of T-cell memory formation after mild COVID-19. Using its own MiXCR run on the 5' RACE reads, TCRdb lists one record per CDR3 protein. The sample holds hundreds of thousands of distinct CDR3 sequences, roughly a fifth seen once. The sequencing input was PBMCs or a T cell subset sorted from them (not recorded which). The receptor set was obtained from a man aged 18 to 35 who had mild COVID-19 (a few samples of this study predate the infection). Cell type and time point are not known.

This clonotype has only a few counts. The V gene is TRBV7-9, the J gene TRBJ2-1; the D call may be TRBD1 or TRBD2 (5 bases each). Per the germline V gene, CDR1 is SEHNR and CDR2 is FQNEAQ (reference sequence). This CDR3 has 14 residues. Deletions cut 5 bases from V and 10 bases from J, with 18 bases between. CDR3 in DNA: TGTGCCAGCAGCCGGGACCTTACCCCGGGGGAGCAGTTCTTC. It codes for CASSRDLTPGEQFF.

This clonotype was seen at least ten times. The V and J genes are TRBV5-1 and TRBJ2-6, with D hard to call. The length of the CDR3 is 14 residues. Looked up from germline, CDR1 is SGHRS and CDR2 is YFSETQ. Trimming cost V 3 bases and J 4 bases, with 8 bases left between them. The CDR3 loop is CASSWYSGANVLTF. In DNA, the CDR3 is TGCGCCAGCAGCTGGTACAGCGGGGCCAACGTCCTGACTTTC.

This clonotype was observed a few times. CDR3 DNA: TGTGCCACGCAGACAGGGATCGAGGAGACCCAGTACTTC. Its translation: CATQTGIEETQYF. J is TRBJ2-5 and V is TRBV24-1; 7 bases are shared with TRBD1. Germline-derived CDR1 and CDR2 are KGHDR and SFDVKD. This CDR3 spans 13 amino acids. V was clipped by 10 bases and J by 5 bases; unmatched bases: 9.

CDR3 loop: CASSLQGEGYGYTF. The CDR3 bases are TGTGCCAGCAGTTTGCAGGGGGAGGGCTATGGCTACACCTTC. The V gene is TRBV27, the J gene TRBJ1-2; 7 bases match TRBD1. The CDR3 extends over 14 amino acids. Germline values: CDR1 MNHEY, CDR2 SMNVEV (reference sequence). With V trimmed by 3 bases and J by 4 bases, 5 bases remained unmatched.

This clonotype was seen more than once but under ten times. V usage is TRBV5-1 and J usage is TRBJ2-1; D is possibly TRBD2 (7 bases). Germline V CDR1 and CDR2: SGHRS, YFSETQ. The CDR3 length is 15 residues. V lost 4 bases, J lost 2 bases, and 13 bases lay in between. For the CDR3, the DNA is TGCGCCAGCAGCCGGAACGGGGGGCCCTACAATGAGCAGTTCTTC. It yields the protein CASSRNGGPYNEQFF.

In this sample, this clonotype turned up a few times. The J gene is TRBJ2-2, the V gene TRBV5-1, with D hard to call. The CDR3 has 13 residues. Trimming cost V 4 bases and J 3 bases, with 7 bases left between them. Germline CDR1 and CDR2: SGHRS and YFSETQ. CDR3 nucleotides: TGCGCCAGCAGCGGAGACCACACCGGGGAGCTGTTTTTT. As protein: CASSGDHTGELFF.

This clonotype was observed a few times. V is TRBV7-2 and J is TRBJ2-7; TRBD1 matches at 9 bases. Unmatched junction bases numbered 7, after V lost 4 bases and J lost 3 bases. CDR1 is SGHTA, CDR2 FQGNSA, per germline. The CDR3 has 15 amino acids. Here the CDR3 DNA reads TGTGCCAGCAGCTCGGACAGGGGCCAGGTCTACGAGCAGTACTTC. Translated, it gives CASSSDRGQVYEQYF. Complete variable domain (other parts from reference TRBV7-2 and TRBJ2-7): GAGVSQSPSNKVTEKGKDVELRCDPISGHTALYWYRQSLGQGLEFLIYFQGNSAPDKSGLPSDRFSAERTGGSVSTLTIQRTQQEDSAVYLCASSSDRGQVYEQYFGPGTRLTVT.

This sequence joins TRBV5-1 and TRBJ1-2; D gene uncertain. The CDR3 loop spans 12 amino acids. Trimming cost V 0 bases and J 8 bases, with 8 bases left between them. Germline lookup yields CDR1 SGHRS and CDR2 YFSETQ. CDR3 region: CASSLVGSGYTF. CDR3 DNA sequence: TGCGCCAGCAGCTTGGTAGGGTCGGGCTACACCTTC.

This clonotype turned up a few times. V is TRBV5-5 and J is TRBJ1-2, with D perhaps matching TRBD1 (5 bases). Germline-derived CDR1 and CDR2 are SGHKS and YYEKEE (reference sequence). Trimming shortened V by 6 bases and J by 5 bases, and 17 bases separated the two germline ends. The CDR3 has 14 amino acids. In nucleotides, the CDR3 is TGTGCCAGCACGTTTACCGGGACTCCTTATGGCTACACCTTC. Its protein product is CASTFTGTPYGYTF.

In its sample, this clonotype was seen a few times. The rearrangement uses TRBV18 and TRBJ2-1, with TRBD1 identical over 8 bases. Germline trimming cut 5 bases from V and 5 bases from J; bases unmatched to any gene: 5. The CDR3 is made up of 14 amino acids. Per the germline V gene, CDR1 is KGHSH and CDR2 is LQKENI. CDR3 sequence reads: CASSVGQGHNEQFF. The CDR3 DNA reads as TGTGCCAGCTCAGTAGGACAGGGACACAATGAGCAGTTCTTC. The full variable domain, its missing parts supplied by reference TRBV18 and TRBJ2-1, is NAGVMQNPRHLVRRRGQEARLRCSPMKGHSHVYWYRQLPEEGLKFMVYLQKENIIDESGMPKERFSAEFPKEGPSILRIQQVVRGDSAAYFCASSVGQGHNEQFFGPGTRLTVL.

This clonotype was recorded a few times. This rearrangement joins TRBV12-3 or TRBV12-4 to TRBJ2-5; possibly TRBD1 for D (5 bases). V lost 7 bases, J lost 3 bases, and 12 bases lay in between. The CDR3 sequence is 13 residues long. The DNA of the CDR3 is TGTGCCAGCAATACGCAGGGTGAAGAGACCCAGTACTTC. Encoded protein: CASNTQGEETQYF.

This clonotype was counted many times. This chain joins TRBV4-1 and TRBJ1-1, with a possible D match to TRBD1 (5 bases). The CDR3 is made up of 15 amino acids. V was clipped by 1 base and J by 1 base, with 10 bases between them. Germline CDR1 is MGHRA and CDR2 is YSYEKL. The CDR3 spells CASSQGGWANTEAFF. As DNA, the CDR3 is TGCGCCAGCAGCCAAGGGGGGTGGGCGAACACTGAAGCTTTCTTT.